Sequencing of this T cell receptor (beta chain) was carried out in a study of cytomegalovirus exposure and HLA in healthy donors. Study-wide context: As an earlier analysis found, 150 million to 200 million T cells yielded fewer than 130 million unique TCR beta sequences. Clustering assigned 70% to 90% of the approximately 400 genotyped donors to the Caucasian-associated ancestry cluster. Whole-study results and caveats: Differences between HLA loci emerged in a later analysis of TCR association rates, with DRB1 most and HLA-C fewest.

In the PCR, 60 Vbeta and 13 Jbeta primers were used. Sequencing used immunoSEQ multiplex PCR; TCRdb keeps in-frame clones, though not all of them. Of 210,000 or so clones listed, 78% are singletons. The V and J ends lost 8 bases and 5 bases, in that order; junction bases with no gene match: 12. CDR3 length equals 15 residues. Germline CDR1 is SEHNR and CDR2 is FQNEAQ (reference sequence). A remark on this clone: Its antigen is unknown.

The specimen sequenced was PBMCs. The chain employs TRBV7-9 and TRBJ2-5; 9 nucleotides line up with TRBD1. This TCR was sampled from a boy between 10 and 17 years old in good health and CMV-seronegative. CDR3 protein: CASDRWTGEGETQYF. CDR3 DNA sequence: TGTGCCAGCGACCGGTGGACAGGGGAGGGGGAGACCCAGTACTTC.